A selection of T cell receptor beta chains follows, all from one sample in a study of cytomegalovirus exposure and HLA in healthy donors. Data came from immunoSEQ multiplex PCR; TCRdb stores just in-frame clones and leaves some out. Of roughly 150,000 clones in the sample, roughly 62% were seen once. Material: PBMCs. Receptors were obtained from a man between 60 and 75 years old in good health and CMV-seronegative. CDR3s include the opening cysteine and the closing phenylalanine or tryptophan. The order of the fields is J gene, V gene, D gene, clone size, CDR3 DNA, CDR3 protein. A D gene is named only where the DNA matches it firmly. The size field is filled for only some rows; it gives once, few, many or a size class.

j_call: TRBJ1-3
v_call: TRBV28
d_call: -
clone_size: -
cdr3_nt: TGTGCCAGCAGCCCCCAGGTCTCTGGAAACACCATATATTTT
cdr3_aa: CASSPQVSGNTIYF

j_call: TRBJ2-1
v_call: TRBV7-3
d_call: TRBD2
clone_size: -
cdr3_nt: TGTGCCAGCTCCCAGGCTAGCGGGAGGGTAGGGAATGAGCAGTTCTTC
cdr3_aa: CASSQASGRVGNEQFF

j_call: TRBJ2-5
v_call: TRBV5-6
d_call: -
clone_size: -
cdr3_nt: TGTGCCAGCAGCTTGGGTAACAGGGAGGAGACCCAGTACTTC
cdr3_aa: CASSLGNREETQYF

j_call: TRBJ2-7
v_call: TRBV28
d_call: TRBD2
clone_size: few
cdr3_nt: TGTGCCAGCAGTTTGGGCAGGGAGGGAGACGAGCAGTACTTC
cdr3_aa: CASSLGREGDEQYF

j_call: TRBJ2-2
v_call: TRBV6-6
d_call: -
clone_size: -
cdr3_nt: TGTGCCAGCAGCCGTCGGGGGACCTCGATAACCGGGGAGCTGTTTTTT
cdr3_aa: CASSRRGTSITGELFF

j_call: TRBJ2-1
v_call: TRBV2
d_call: -
clone_size: -
cdr3_nt: TGTGCCAGCACTAGGACTTATGAGCAGTTCTTC
cdr3_aa: CASTRTYEQFF

j_call: TRBJ1-5
v_call: TRBV7-9
d_call: -
clone_size: -
cdr3_nt: TGTGCCAGCAGCCGGGAAGTTGATCAGCCCCAGCATTTT
cdr3_aa: CASSREVDQPQHF

j_call: TRBJ2-7
v_call: TRBV6-5
d_call: -
clone_size: -
cdr3_nt: TGTGCCAGCAGTTACAGGAGGACCCCCTCCTACGAGCAGTACTTC
cdr3_aa: CASSYRRTPSYEQYF

j_call: TRBJ2-7
v_call: TRBV10-1
d_call: TRBD2
clone_size: few
cdr3_nt: TGCGCCAGCAGTGCTGGGACTAGCGGGGACCTCTACGAGCAGTACTTC
cdr3_aa: CASSAGTSGDLYEQYF

j_call: TRBJ2-5
v_call: TRBV5-6
d_call: -
clone_size: -
cdr3_nt: TGTGCCAGCAGCTTGGTCGGCGGCCAAGAGACCCAGTACTTC
cdr3_aa: CASSLVGGQETQYF

j_call: TRBJ2-3
v_call: TRBV5-1
d_call: -
clone_size: -
cdr3_nt: TGCGCCAGCAGCTTGGGTGATAGCGAGGATACGCAGTATTTT
cdr3_aa: CASSLGDSEDTQYF

j_call: TRBJ2-5
v_call: TRBV4-2
d_call: TRBD2
clone_size: once
cdr3_nt: TGTGCCAGCAGCCCAGGCACTAGCGGATGGTACCAAGAGACCCAGTACTTC
cdr3_aa: CASSPGTSGWYQETQYF

j_call: TRBJ2-3
v_call: TRBV11-2
d_call: TRBD2
clone_size: -
cdr3_nt: TGTGCCAGCAGCCCACTAGCGCCGACAGATACGCAGTATTTT
cdr3_aa: CASSPLAPTDTQYF

j_call: TRBJ2-7
v_call: TRBV5-1
d_call: TRBD2
clone_size: -
cdr3_nt: TGCGCCAGCAGCTTGGGGGGCACTAGCGTCTACGAGCAGTACTTC
cdr3_aa: CASSLGGTSVYEQYF

j_call: TRBJ1-5
v_call: TRBV7-2
d_call: TRBD1
clone_size: -
cdr3_nt: TGTGCCAGCAGCCCGGGACAGGGTTCTTATAGCAATCAGCCCCAGCATTTT
cdr3_aa: CASSPGQGSYSNQPQHF

j_call: TRBJ1-1
v_call: TRBV7-8
d_call: -
clone_size: -
cdr3_nt: TGTGCCAGCAGCCCCGGGGGGCCTCGCTCTATAATTAACACTGAAGCTTTCTTT
cdr3_aa: CASSPGGPRSIINTEAFF

j_call: TRBJ2-7
v_call: TRBV6-1
d_call: -
clone_size: -
cdr3_nt: TGTGCCAGCAGTGAAGGGCCCTCCGAGCAGTACTTC
cdr3_aa: CASSEGPSEQYF

j_call: TRBJ1-2
v_call: TRBV28
d_call: -
clone_size: -
cdr3_nt: TGTGCCAGCAGTTCTCCCTCGGGGAACAACAGAAACTATGGCTACACCTTC
cdr3_aa: CASSSPSGNNRNYGYTF

j_call: TRBJ2-1
v_call: TRBV6-4
d_call: -
clone_size: -
cdr3_nt: TGTGCCAGCAGACCCGACAGGGAGGACAATGAGCAGTTCTTC
cdr3_aa: CASRPDREDNEQFF

j_call: TRBJ2-5
v_call: TRBV9
d_call: -
clone_size: once
cdr3_nt: TGTGCCAGCAGCGTAGAGATTAGCGGTGGGACCCAGTACTTC
cdr3_aa: CASSVEISGGTQYF

j_call: TRBJ2-7
v_call: TRBV6-5
d_call: TRBD1
clone_size: -
cdr3_nt: TGTGCCAGCGGACGGGGACAGGGCGGCGAGCAGTACTTC
cdr3_aa: CASGRGQGGEQYF

j_call: TRBJ2-3
v_call: TRBV25-1
d_call: -
clone_size: -
cdr3_nt: TGTGCCAGCAGTGAATTCAGGGGCACAGATACGCAGTATTTT
cdr3_aa: CASSEFRGTDTQYF

j_call: TRBJ2-7
v_call: TRBV28
d_call: TRBD2
clone_size: -
cdr3_nt: TGTGCCAGCAGTGGCGGGGGGGCGGGGAGGTACGAGCAGTACTTC
cdr3_aa: CASSGGGAGRYEQYF

j_call: TRBJ2-1
v_call: TRBV29-1
d_call: TRBD2
clone_size: -
cdr3_nt: TGCAGCGTTGAAGGCCTCACGGGGGGGAATGAGCAGTTCTTC
cdr3_aa: CSVEGLTGGNEQFF

j_call: TRBJ1-3
v_call: TRBV10-3
d_call: -
clone_size: -
cdr3_nt: TGTGCCATCAGTGACTCGGGGGGTCTCGGAAACACCATATATTTT
cdr3_aa: CAISDSGGLGNTIYF

j_call: TRBJ1-5
v_call: TRBV7-9
d_call: TRBD1
clone_size: -
cdr3_nt: TGTGCCAGCAGTCCACAGGGGAATGGCAATCAGCCCCAGCATTTT
cdr3_aa: CASSPQGNGNQPQHF

j_call: TRBJ1-2
v_call: TRBV18
d_call: -
clone_size: -
cdr3_nt: TGTGCCAGCTCACCGGGACAAGTTAACTATGGCTACACCTTC
cdr3_aa: CASSPGQVNYGYTF

j_call: TRBJ1-4
v_call: TRBV11-2
d_call: -
clone_size: few
cdr3_nt: TGTGCCAGCAGCTTAGGGCACGGGGGTACTGAAAAACTGTTTTTT
cdr3_aa: CASSLGHGGTEKLFF

j_call: TRBJ1-5
v_call: TRBV5-8
d_call: TRBD1
clone_size: -
cdr3_nt: TGTGCCAGCAGATTAAGGTTTACAGGGGTTAGCAATCAGCCCCAGCATTTT
cdr3_aa: CASRLRFTGVSNQPQHF

j_call: TRBJ2-4
v_call: TRBV5-5
d_call: -
clone_size: -
cdr3_nt: TGTGCCAGCAGCTTGGAAGGGACACGAAACATTCAGTACTTC
cdr3_aa: CASSLEGTRNIQYF

j_call: TRBJ2-1
v_call: TRBV7-2
d_call: TRBD1
clone_size: -
cdr3_nt: TGTGCCAGCAGCCCGGGACAGGGGTACAATGAGCAGTTCTTC
cdr3_aa: CASSPGQGYNEQFF

j_call: TRBJ1-2
v_call: TRBV9
d_call: TRBD1
clone_size: few
cdr3_nt: TGTGCCAGCAGCGTATATGGGACAGGGTATGGCTACACCTTC
cdr3_aa: CASSVYGTGYGYTF

j_call: TRBJ2-3
v_call: TRBV19
d_call: -
clone_size: -
cdr3_nt: TGTGCCAGTAGTATGCGCGCCCTCCAGGTCACAGATACGCAGTATTTT
cdr3_aa: CASSMRALQVTDTQYF

j_call: TRBJ2-2
v_call: TRBV5-1
d_call: -
clone_size: -
cdr3_nt: TGCGCCAGCAGTCCGGGACACGCGAACACCGGGGAGCTGTTTTTT
cdr3_aa: CASSPGHANTGELFF

j_call: TRBJ2-7
v_call: TRBV19
d_call: -
clone_size: -
cdr3_nt: TGTGCCAGTAGTATAGCTGAGCGGACCTACGAGCAGTACTTC
cdr3_aa: CASSIAERTYEQYF

j_call: TRBJ1-5
v_call: TRBV27
d_call: -
clone_size: -
cdr3_nt: TGTGCCAGCAGTTTAGGGGCAGGGCTGAACAATCAGCCCCAGCATTTT
cdr3_aa: CASSLGAGLNNQPQHF

j_call: TRBJ1-2
v_call: TRBV18
d_call: -
clone_size: -
cdr3_nt: TGTGCCAGCTCACCACTATCCGACTATGGCTACACCTTC
cdr3_aa: CASSPLSDYGYTF

j_call: TRBJ2-7
v_call: TRBV28
d_call: -
clone_size: -
cdr3_nt: TGTGCCAGCAGCCCCGAGGATAGCGAGCAGTACTTC
cdr3_aa: CASSPEDSEQYF

j_call: TRBJ2-5
v_call: TRBV4-1
d_call: TRBD2
clone_size: once
cdr3_nt: TGCGCCAGCAGCCAAGTTGGGACTATTCAGTACTTC
cdr3_aa: CASSQVGTIQYF

j_call: TRBJ1-4
v_call: TRBV4-1
d_call: -
clone_size: once
cdr3_nt: TGCGCCAGCAGCCTTAACCCGGGGAACCTAAATGAAAAACTGTTTTTT
cdr3_aa: CASSLNPGNLNEKLFF

j_call: TRBJ2-5
v_call: TRBV7-2
d_call: TRBD2
clone_size: -
cdr3_nt: TGTGCCAGCAGCCCAGGGACTAGCGTCTCCCAAGAGACCCAGTACTTC
cdr3_aa: CASSPGTSVSQETQYF

j_call: TRBJ2-2
v_call: TRBV25-1
d_call: TRBD2
clone_size: -
cdr3_nt: TGTGCCAGCGGACCTAGCGGCCCCACCGGGGAGCTGTTTTTT
cdr3_aa: CASGPSGPTGELFF

j_call: TRBJ2-2
v_call: TRBV6-1
d_call: TRBD1
clone_size: -
cdr3_nt: TGTGCCAGCAGTGAGCCCGGGACAGGGATCGGGGAGCTGTTTTTT
cdr3_aa: CASSEPGTGIGELFF

j_call: TRBJ1-5
v_call: TRBV28
d_call: -
clone_size: -
cdr3_nt: TGTGCCAGCAGTTTGGTGGGAGTCCAGCCCCAGCATTTT
cdr3_aa: CASSLVGVQPQHF

j_call: TRBJ2-3
v_call: TRBV19
d_call: TRBD2
clone_size: -
cdr3_nt: TGTGCCAGTAGTTCCCAAATCCGGGACTATAGCACAGATACGCAGTATTTT
cdr3_aa: CASSSQIRDYSTDTQYF